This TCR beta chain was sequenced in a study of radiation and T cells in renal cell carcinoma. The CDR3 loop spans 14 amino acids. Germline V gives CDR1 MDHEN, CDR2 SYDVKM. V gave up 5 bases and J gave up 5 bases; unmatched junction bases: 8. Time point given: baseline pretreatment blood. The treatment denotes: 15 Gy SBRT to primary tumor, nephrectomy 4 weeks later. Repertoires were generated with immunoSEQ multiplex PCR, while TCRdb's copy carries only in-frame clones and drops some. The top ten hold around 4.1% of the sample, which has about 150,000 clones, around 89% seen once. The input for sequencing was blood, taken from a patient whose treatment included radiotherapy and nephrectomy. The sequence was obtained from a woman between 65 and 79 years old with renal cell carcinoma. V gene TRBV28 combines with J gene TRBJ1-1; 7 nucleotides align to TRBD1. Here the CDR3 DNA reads TGTGCCAGCAGTGGAACAGGGGCGGGGACTGAAGCTTTCTTT. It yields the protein CASSGTGAGTEAFF.